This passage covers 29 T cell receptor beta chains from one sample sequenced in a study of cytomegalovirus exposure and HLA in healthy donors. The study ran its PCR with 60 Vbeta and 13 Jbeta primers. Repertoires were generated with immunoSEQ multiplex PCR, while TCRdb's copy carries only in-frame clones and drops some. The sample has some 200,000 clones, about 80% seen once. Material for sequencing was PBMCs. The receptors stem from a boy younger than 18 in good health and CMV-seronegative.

CDR3 protein: CASRGTAANYGYTF. CDR3 in DNA: TGTGCCAGCAGAGGGACAGCAGCTAACTATGGCTACACCTTC. The gene calls are TRBV5-4 and TRBJ1-2; the match to TRBD1 covers 7 bases. Per the germline V gene, CDR1 is SGHNT and CDR2 is YYREEE (reference sequence). V shed 5 bases, J shed 0 bases, and the junction held 4 bases outside the gene matches. This CDR3 has 14 amino acids.

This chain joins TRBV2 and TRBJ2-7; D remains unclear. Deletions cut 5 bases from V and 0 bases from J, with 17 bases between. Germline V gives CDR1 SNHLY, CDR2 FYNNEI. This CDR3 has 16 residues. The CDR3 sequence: CASSQWLAAISYEQYF. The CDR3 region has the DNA TGTGCCAGCAGTCAGTGGTTGGCGGCTATCTCCTACGAGCAGTACTTC. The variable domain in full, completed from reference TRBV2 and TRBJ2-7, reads EPEVTQTPSHQVTQMGQEVILRCVPISNHLYFYWYRQILGQKVEFLVSFYNNEISEKSEIFDDQFSVERPDGSNFTLKIRSTKLEDSAMYFCASSQWLAAISYEQYFGPGTRLTVT.

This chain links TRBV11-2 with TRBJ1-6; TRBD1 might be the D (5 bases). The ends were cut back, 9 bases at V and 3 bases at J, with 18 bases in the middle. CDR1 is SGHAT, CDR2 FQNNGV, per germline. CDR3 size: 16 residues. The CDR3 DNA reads TGTGCCAGTCAAGCCTCCGCGCAGGGCTATAATTCACCCCTCCACTTT. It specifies CASQASAQGYNSPLHF.

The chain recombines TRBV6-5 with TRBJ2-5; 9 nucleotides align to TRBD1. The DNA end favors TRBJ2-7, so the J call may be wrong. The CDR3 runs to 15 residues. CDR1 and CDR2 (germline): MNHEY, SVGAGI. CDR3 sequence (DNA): TGTGCCAGCAGTTACTCGATCGACAGGGGGAACGAGCAGTACTTC. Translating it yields CASSYSIDRGNEQYF.

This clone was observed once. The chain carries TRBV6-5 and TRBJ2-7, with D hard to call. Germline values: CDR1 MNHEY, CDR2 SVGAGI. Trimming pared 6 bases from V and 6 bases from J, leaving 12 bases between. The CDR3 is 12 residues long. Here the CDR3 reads CASSTAHSEQYF. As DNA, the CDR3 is TGTGCCAGCAGCACAGCCCATTCCGAGCAGTACTTC.

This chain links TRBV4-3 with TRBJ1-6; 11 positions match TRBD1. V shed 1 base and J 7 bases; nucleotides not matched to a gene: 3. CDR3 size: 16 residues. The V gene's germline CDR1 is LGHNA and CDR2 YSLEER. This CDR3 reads CASSQGTGGHNSPLHF. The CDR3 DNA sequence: TGCGCCAGCAGCCAAGGGACAGGGGGCCACAATTCACCCCTCCACTTT.

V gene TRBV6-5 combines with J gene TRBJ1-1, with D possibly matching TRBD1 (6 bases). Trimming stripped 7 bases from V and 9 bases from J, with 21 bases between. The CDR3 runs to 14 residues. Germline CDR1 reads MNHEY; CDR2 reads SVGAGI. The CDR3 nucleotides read TGTGCCAGCATTCCAATACGGGGGGCCGTGAAAGCTTTCTTT. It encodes CASIPIRGAVKAFF.

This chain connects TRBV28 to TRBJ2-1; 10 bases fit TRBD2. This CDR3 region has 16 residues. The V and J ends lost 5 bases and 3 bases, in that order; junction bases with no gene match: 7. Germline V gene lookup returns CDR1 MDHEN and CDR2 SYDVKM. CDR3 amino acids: CASSLRASGGYNEQFF. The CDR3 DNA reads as TGTGCCAGCAGTCTGAGGGCTAGCGGGGGCTACAATGAGCAGTTCTTC.

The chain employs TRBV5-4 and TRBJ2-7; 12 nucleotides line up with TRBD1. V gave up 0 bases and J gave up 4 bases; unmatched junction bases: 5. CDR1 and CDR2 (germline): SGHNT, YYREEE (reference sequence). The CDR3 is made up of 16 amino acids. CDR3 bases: TGTGCCAGCAGCTTGGCCGGGACAGGGGGCTCGTACGAGCAGTACTTC. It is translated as CASSLAGTGGSYEQYF.

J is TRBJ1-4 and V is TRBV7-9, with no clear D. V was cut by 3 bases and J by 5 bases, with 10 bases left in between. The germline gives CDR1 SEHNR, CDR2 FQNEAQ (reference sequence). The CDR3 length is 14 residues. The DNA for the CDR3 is TGTGCCAGCAGCTTCAGCCAGGTGAATGAAAAACTGTTTTTT. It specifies CASSFSQVNEKLFF.

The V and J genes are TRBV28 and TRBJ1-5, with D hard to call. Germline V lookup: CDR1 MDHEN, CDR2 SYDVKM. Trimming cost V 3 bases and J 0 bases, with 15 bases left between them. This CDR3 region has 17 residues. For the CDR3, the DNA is TGTGCCAGCAGTTTCCCAGGTAGTTTTGGTAGCAATCAGCCCCAGCATTTT. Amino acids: CASSFPGSFGSNQPQHF.

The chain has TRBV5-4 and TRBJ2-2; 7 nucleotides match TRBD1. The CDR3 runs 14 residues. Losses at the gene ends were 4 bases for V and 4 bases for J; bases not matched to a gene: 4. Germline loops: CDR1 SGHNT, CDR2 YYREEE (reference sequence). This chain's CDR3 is CASSDGTVTGELFF. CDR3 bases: TGTGCCAGCAGCGACGGGACAGTCACCGGGGAGCTGTTTTTT.

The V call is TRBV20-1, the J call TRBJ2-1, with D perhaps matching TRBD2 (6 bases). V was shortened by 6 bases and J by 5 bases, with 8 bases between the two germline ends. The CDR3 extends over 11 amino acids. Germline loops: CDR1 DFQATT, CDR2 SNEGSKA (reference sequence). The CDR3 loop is CSARRDNEQFF. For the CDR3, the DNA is TGCAGTGCGAGGAGGGACAATGAGCAGTTCTTC.

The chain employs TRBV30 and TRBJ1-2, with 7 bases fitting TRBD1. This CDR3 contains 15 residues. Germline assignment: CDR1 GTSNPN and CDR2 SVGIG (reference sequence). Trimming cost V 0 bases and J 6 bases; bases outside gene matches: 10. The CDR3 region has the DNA TGTGCCTGGAGTGTCGGGACAGCCCTGTACCATGGCTACACCTTC. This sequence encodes CAWSVGTALYHGYTF.

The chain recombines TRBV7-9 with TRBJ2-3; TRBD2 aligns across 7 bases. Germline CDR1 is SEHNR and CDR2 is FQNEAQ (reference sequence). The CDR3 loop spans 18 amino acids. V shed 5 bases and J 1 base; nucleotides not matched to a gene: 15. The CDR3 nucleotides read TGTGCCAGCAGCCGCGGACTAGAAAGCTTTGTCGGCACAGATACGCAGTATTTT. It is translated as CASSRGLESFVGTDTQYF.

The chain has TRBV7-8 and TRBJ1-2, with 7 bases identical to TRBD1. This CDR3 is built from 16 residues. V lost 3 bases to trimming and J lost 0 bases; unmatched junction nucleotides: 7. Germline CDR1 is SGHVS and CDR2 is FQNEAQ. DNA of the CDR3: TGTGCCAGCAGCTTTACGACAGGGCCGACTAACTATGGCTACACCTTC. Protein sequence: CASSFTTGPTNYGYTF. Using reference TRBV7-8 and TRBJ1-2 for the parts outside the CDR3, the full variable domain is GAGVSQSPRYKVAKRGQDVALRCDPISGHVSLFWYQQALGQGPEFLTYFQNEAQLDKSGLPSDRFFAERPEGSVSTLKIQRTQQEDSAVYLCASSFTTGPTNYGYTFGSGTRLTVV.

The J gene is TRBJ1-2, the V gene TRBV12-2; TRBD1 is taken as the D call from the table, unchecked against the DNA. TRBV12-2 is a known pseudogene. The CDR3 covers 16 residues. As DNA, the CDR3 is TGTGCAAGTCGCTTAGTAAGCGAAGGACAGGGGAATGGCTACACCTTC. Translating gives CASRLVSEGQGNGYTF.

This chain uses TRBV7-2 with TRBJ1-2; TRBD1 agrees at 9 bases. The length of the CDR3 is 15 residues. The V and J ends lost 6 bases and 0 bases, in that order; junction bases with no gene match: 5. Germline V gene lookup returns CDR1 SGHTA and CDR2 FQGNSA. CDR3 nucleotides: TGTGCCAGCAGTTCCCACAGGGGGCCTAACTATGGCTACACCTTC. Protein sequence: CASSSHRGPNYGYTF. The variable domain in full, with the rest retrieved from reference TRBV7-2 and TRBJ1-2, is GAGVSQSPSNKVTEKGKDVELRCDPISGHTALYWYRQSLGQGLEFLIYFQGNSAPDKSGLPSDRFSAERTGGSVSTLTIQRTQQEDSAVYLCASSSHRGPNYGYTFGSGTRLTVV.

The CDR3 spells CSVGDRAEGYTF. CDR3 DNA: TGCAGCGTTGGGGACAGGGCGGAGGGCTACACCTTC. V and J are TRBV29-1 and TRBJ1-2; 9 nucleotides agree with TRBD1. The CDR3 extends over 12 amino acids. CDR1 and CDR2 (germline): SQVTM, ANQGSEA. V dropped 4 bases and J dropped 8; count of bases not matched to a gene: 5.

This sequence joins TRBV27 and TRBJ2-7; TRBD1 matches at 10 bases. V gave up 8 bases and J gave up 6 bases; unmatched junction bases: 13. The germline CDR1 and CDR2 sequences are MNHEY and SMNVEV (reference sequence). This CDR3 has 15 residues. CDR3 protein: CASGLSGTGVIEQYF. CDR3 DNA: TGTGCCAGCGGGTTAAGCGGGACAGGGGTCATCGAGCAGTACTTC.

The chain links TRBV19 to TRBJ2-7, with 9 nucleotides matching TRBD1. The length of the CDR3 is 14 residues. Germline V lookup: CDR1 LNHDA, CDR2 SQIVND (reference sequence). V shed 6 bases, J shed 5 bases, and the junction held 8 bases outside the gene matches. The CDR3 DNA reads TGTGCCAGTAGGAGCCGGGACAGGGCCCACGAGCAGTACTTC. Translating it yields CASRSRDRAHEQYF. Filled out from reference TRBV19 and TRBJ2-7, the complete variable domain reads DGGITQSPKYLFRKEGQNVTLSCEQNLNHDAMYWYRQDPGQGLRLIYYSQIVNDFQKGDIAEGYSVSREKKESFPLTVTSAQKNPTAFYLCASRSRDRAHEQYFGPGTRLTVT.

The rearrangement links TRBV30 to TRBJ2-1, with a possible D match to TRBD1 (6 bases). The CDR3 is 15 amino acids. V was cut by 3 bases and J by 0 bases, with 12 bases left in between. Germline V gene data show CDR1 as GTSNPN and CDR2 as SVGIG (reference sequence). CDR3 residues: CAWSADRSSYNEQFF. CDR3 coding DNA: TGTGCCTGGAGCGCTGACAGGAGCTCCTACAATGAGCAGTTCTTC.

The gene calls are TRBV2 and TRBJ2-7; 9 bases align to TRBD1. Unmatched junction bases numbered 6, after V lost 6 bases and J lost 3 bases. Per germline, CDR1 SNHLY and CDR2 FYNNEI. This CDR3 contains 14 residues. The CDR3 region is CASSRGQGYYEQYF. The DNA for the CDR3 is TGTGCCAGCAGCCGGGGACAGGGCTACTACGAGCAGTACTTC. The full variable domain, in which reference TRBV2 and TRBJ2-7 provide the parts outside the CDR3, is EPEVTQTPSHQVTQMGQEVILRCVPISNHLYFYWYRQILGQKVEFLVSFYNNEISEKSEIFDDQFSVERPDGSNFTLKIRSTKLEDSAMYFCASSRGQGYYEQYFGPGTRLTVT.

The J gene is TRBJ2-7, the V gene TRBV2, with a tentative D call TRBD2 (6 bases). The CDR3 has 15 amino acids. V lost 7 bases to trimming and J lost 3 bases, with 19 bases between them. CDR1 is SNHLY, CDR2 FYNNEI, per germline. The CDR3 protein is CASKNLRGSYYEQYF. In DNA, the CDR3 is TGTGCCAGCAAGAATCTACGGGGGTCATACTACGAGCAGTACTTC.

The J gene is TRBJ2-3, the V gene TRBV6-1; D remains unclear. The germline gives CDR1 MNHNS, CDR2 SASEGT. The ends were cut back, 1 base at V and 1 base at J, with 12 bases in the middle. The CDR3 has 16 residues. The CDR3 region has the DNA TGTGCCAGCAGTGAAGGCGGTCTACCTCGCACAGATACGCAGTATTTT. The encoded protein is CASSEGGLPRTDTQYF.

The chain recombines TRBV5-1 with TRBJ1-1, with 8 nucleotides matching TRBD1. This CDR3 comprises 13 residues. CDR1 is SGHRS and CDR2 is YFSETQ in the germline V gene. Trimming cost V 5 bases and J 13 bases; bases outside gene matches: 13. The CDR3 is CASSFDRGSSYFF. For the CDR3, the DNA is TGCGCCAGCAGTTTCGACAGGGGAAGTAGCTATTTCTTT.

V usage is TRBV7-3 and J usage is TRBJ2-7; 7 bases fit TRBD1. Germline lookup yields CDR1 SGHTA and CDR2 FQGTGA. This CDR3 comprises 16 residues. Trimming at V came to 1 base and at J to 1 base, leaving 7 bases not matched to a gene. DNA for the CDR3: TGTGCCAGCAGCTTAATGGTGACAGGGAAGTCCTACGAGCAGTACTTC. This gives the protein CASSLMVTGKSYEQYF. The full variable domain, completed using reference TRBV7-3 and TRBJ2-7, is GAGVSQTPSNKVTEKGKYVELRCDPISGHTALYWYRQSLGQGPEFLIYFQGTGAADDSGLPNDRFFAVRPEGSVSTLKIQRTERGDSAVYLCASSLMVTGKSYEQYFGPGTRLTVT.

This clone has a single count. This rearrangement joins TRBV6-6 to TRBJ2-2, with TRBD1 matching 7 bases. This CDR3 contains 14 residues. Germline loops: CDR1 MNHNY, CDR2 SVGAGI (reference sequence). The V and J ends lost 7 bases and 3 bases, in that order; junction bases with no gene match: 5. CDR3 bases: TGTGCCAGCAATCTACAGGGGTACACCGGGGAGCTGTTTTTT. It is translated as CASNLQGYTGELFF.

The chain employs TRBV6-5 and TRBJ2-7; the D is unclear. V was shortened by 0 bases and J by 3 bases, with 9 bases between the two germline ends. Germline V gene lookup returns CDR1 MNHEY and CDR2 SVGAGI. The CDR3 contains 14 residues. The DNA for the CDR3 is TGTGCCAGCAGTTACTCGTACGGGTACTACGAGCAGTACTTC. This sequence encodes CASSYSYGYYEQYF.